Listed below are T cell receptor beta chains from one sample, sequenced in a study of T cell responses to AZD1222 COVID-19 vaccine. TCRdb's copy holds only in-frame clones and misses some; the assay was immunoSEQ multiplex PCR. The sample has approximately 140,000 clones; about nine tenths are singletons. Here the sequenced sample was peripheral blood, taken on day 0 of AZD1222 vaccination. The receptor source for this set is an adult in good health. Each CDR3 is given with its conserved first and last residue. The order of the fields is D gene, clone size, J gene, V gene, CDR3 protein, CDR3 DNA. The D gene is left open where the match is weak. Clone size is given for some rows only: seen once, a few or many times, or a class if the clone is expanded.

D gene: -
clone size: few
J gene: TRBJ2-1
V gene: TRBV9
CDR3 protein: CASSEGEYNEQFF
CDR3 DNA: TGTGCCAGCAGCGAGGGGGAGTACAATGAGCAGTTCTTC

D gene: TRBD1
clone size: -
J gene: TRBJ1-4
V gene: TRBV4-1
CDR3 protein: CASSQERQTGDQKLFF
CDR3 DNA: TGCGCCAGCAGCCAAGAGAGGCAGACAGGGGATCAAAAACTGTTTTTT

D gene: TRBD1
clone size: -
J gene: TRBJ1-1
V gene: TRBV13
CDR3 protein: CASSLDRGTEAFF
CDR3 DNA: TGTGCCAGCAGCCTAGACAGGGGGACTGAAGCTTTCTTT

D gene: -
clone size: -
J gene: TRBJ1-1
V gene: TRBV30
CDR3 protein: CAWSNAIKDTEAFF
CDR3 DNA: TGTGCCTGGAGTAACGCCATCAAAGACACTGAAGCTTTCTTT

D gene: -
clone size: -
J gene: TRBJ2-3
V gene: TRBV11-3
CDR3 protein: CASSSLVGDTQYF
CDR3 DNA: TGTGCCAGCAGCTCCCTCGTGGGGGATACGCAGTATTTT

D gene: -
clone size: -
J gene: TRBJ1-1
V gene: TRBV7-3
CDR3 protein: CASSLDRQLNTEAFF
CDR3 DNA: TGTGCCAGCAGCTTAGACCGGCAGCTGAACACTGAAGCTTTCTTT

D gene: TRBD2
clone size: -
J gene: TRBJ2-3
V gene: TRBV7-8
CDR3 protein: CASTMELAGGLTDTQYF
CDR3 DNA: TGTGCCAGCACCATGGAGTTAGCGGGAGGGCTGACAGATACGCAGTATTTT

D gene: -
clone size: -
J gene: TRBJ2-5
V gene: TRBV6-6
CDR3 protein: CASSPRKQETQYF
CDR3 DNA: TGTGCCAGCAGTCCCCGGAAGCAAGAGACCCAGTACTTC

D gene: -
clone size: -
J gene: TRBJ1-1
V gene: TRBV11-2
CDR3 protein: CASSLVARRSEAFF
CDR3 DNA: TGTGCCAGCAGCTTAGTAGCCCGGCGCAGTGAAGCTTTCTTT

D gene: TRBD2
clone size: -
J gene: TRBJ2-1
V gene: TRBV29-1
CDR3 protein: CSVLGLAVGENEQFF
CDR3 DNA: TGCAGCGTTCTTGGACTAGCGGTGGGTGAAAATGAGCAGTTCTTC

D gene: -
clone size: once
J gene: TRBJ1-1
V gene: TRBV11-3
CDR3 protein: CASSLEQWAVDTEAFF
CDR3 DNA: TGTGCCAGCAGCTTAGAGCAATGGGCGGTGGATACTGAAGCTTTCTTT

D gene: -
clone size: -
J gene: TRBJ1-2
V gene: TRBV6-4
CDR3 protein: CASSDGGSIYGYTF
CDR3 DNA: TGTGCCAGCAGTGACGGGGGCTCCATCTATGGCTACACCTTC

D gene: TRBD2
clone size: -
J gene: TRBJ2-3
V gene: TRBV9
CDR3 protein: CASSVAKRGPRDTQYF
CDR3 DNA: TGTGCCAGCAGCGTAGCTAAGCGGGGGCCTCGGGATACGCAGTATTTT

D gene: TRBD2
clone size: -
J gene: TRBJ2-7
V gene: TRBV6-2/TRBV6-3
CDR3 protein: CASSYGRGSYEQYF
CDR3 DNA: TGTGCCAGCAGTTACGGGAGGGGCTCCTACGAGCAGTACTTC

D gene: -
clone size: -
J gene: TRBJ1-3
V gene: TRBV7-9
CDR3 protein: CASRQYPGPGNTIYF
CDR3 DNA: TGTGCCAGCAGGCAATATCCGGGCCCCGGAAACACCATATATTTT

D gene: -
clone size: -
J gene: TRBJ1-2
V gene: TRBV27
CDR3 protein: CARGRGDYTYGYTF
CDR3 DNA: TGTGCCAGGGGGAGGGGGGACTACACCTATGGCTACACCTTC

D gene: -
clone size: few
J gene: TRBJ2-3
V gene: TRBV19
CDR3 protein: CASSLTGTADTQYF
CDR3 DNA: TGTGCCAGTAGTTTAACAGGTACAGCAGATACGCAGTATTTT

D gene: -
clone size: -
J gene: TRBJ2-1
V gene: TRBV5-1
CDR3 protein: CASSLGERGDNEQFF
CDR3 DNA: TGCGCCAGCAGCTTGGGGGAACGCGGGGACAATGAGCAGTTCTTC

D gene: TRBD2
clone size: -
J gene: TRBJ2-2
V gene: TRBV4-3
CDR3 protein: CASSGTSGRAHPNTGELFF
CDR3 DNA: TGCGCCAGCAGCGGGACTAGCGGGAGGGCCCACCCGAACACCGGGGAGCTGTTTTTT

D gene: -
clone size: -
J gene: TRBJ1-2
V gene: TRBV6-5
CDR3 protein: CASTGGAGGYTF
CDR3 DNA: TGTGCCAGCACGGGGGGCGCAGGTGGCTACACCTTC

D gene: -
clone size: -
J gene: TRBJ1-2
V gene: TRBV6-1
CDR3 protein: CASSENTYGYTF
CDR3 DNA: TGTGCCAGCAGTGAAAATACCTATGGCTACACCTTC

D gene: -
clone size: -
J gene: TRBJ1-1
V gene: TRBV5-1
CDR3 protein: CASSLGQINTEAFF
CDR3 DNA: TGCGCCAGCAGCTTGGGGCAGATTAACACTGAAGCTTTCTTT

D gene: TRBD1
clone size: -
J gene: TRBJ2-5
V gene: TRBV9
CDR3 protein: CASSAATGWETQYF
CDR3 DNA: TGTGCCAGCAGCGCTGCGACAGGGTGGGAGACCCAGTACTTC

D gene: TRBD2
clone size: -
J gene: TRBJ2-1
V gene: TRBV10-3
CDR3 protein: CAIGGGAARERGNEQFF
CDR3 DNA: TGTGCCATCGGGGGCGGGGCCGCCAGGGAGCGGGGGAATGAGCAGTTCTTC

D gene: TRBD1
clone size: once
J gene: TRBJ1-2
V gene: TRBV15
CDR3 protein: CATSRDPGRDRDKGYTF
CDR3 DNA: TGTGCCACCAGCAGAGATCCGGGGCGGGACAGGGATAAAGGCTACACCTTC

D gene: -
clone size: -
J gene: TRBJ1-5
V gene: TRBV30
CDR3 protein: CAWSAPARPQHF
CDR3 DNA: TGTGCCTGGAGTGCACCCGCTCGGCCCCAGCATTTT

D gene: -
clone size: -
J gene: TRBJ1-6
V gene: TRBV21-1
CDR3 protein: CASSTRDRGGSSPLHF
CDR3 DNA: TGTGCCAGCAGCACTCGGGACAGGGGGGGCTCTTCACCCCTCCACTTT

D gene: TRBD2
clone size: -
J gene: TRBJ2-5
V gene: TRBV11-3
CDR3 protein: CASSLPAGGAETQYF
CDR3 DNA: TGTGCCAGCAGCCTACCGGCGGGGGGAGCGGAGACCCAGTACTTC

D gene: TRBD1
clone size: -
J gene: TRBJ2-7
V gene: TRBV7-9
CDR3 protein: CASSLTGQVDYEQYF
CDR3 DNA: TGTGCCAGCAGCTTGACTGGACAGGTTGACTACGAGCAGTACTTC

D gene: TRBD1
clone size: -
J gene: TRBJ1-2
V gene: TRBV2
CDR3 protein: CASSEPGQGANYGYTF
CDR3 DNA: TGTGCCAGCAGTGAGCCCGGACAGGGGGCTAACTATGGCTACACCTTC

D gene: -
clone size: -
J gene: TRBJ2-7
V gene: TRBV30
CDR3 protein: CAWSPRVGEQYF
CDR3 DNA: TGTGCCTGGAGTCCCCGGGTAGGCGAGCAGTACTTC

D gene: TRBD2
clone size: -
J gene: TRBJ2-2
V gene: TRBV7-3
CDR3 protein: CASSLKRGLGELFF
CDR3 DNA: TGTGCCAGCAGCTTAAAGCGGGGACTCGGGGAGCTGTTTTTT

D gene: TRBD1
clone size: -
J gene: TRBJ1-1
V gene: TRBV5-5
CDR3 protein: CASSLGLGQAGWNTEAFF
CDR3 DNA: TGTGCCAGCAGCTTAGGATTAGGACAGGCAGGGTGGAACACTGAAGCTTTCTTT

D gene: -
clone size: -
J gene: TRBJ1-3
V gene: TRBV28
CDR3 protein: CASSRSRQAGNTIYF
CDR3 DNA: TGTGCCAGCAGTCGGTCCCGACAGGCTGGAAACACCATATATTTT

D gene: -
clone size: -
J gene: TRBJ2-1
V gene: TRBV10-3
CDR3 protein: CAITRDFSSYNEQFF
CDR3 DNA: TGTGCCATCACCCGGGACTTTAGCTCCTACAATGAGCAGTTCTTC

D gene: -
clone size: few
J gene: TRBJ2-1
V gene: TRBV5-4
CDR3 protein: CASSLESLTSYNEQFF
CDR3 DNA: TGTGCCAGCAGCTTGGAATCCCTGACCTCCTACAATGAGCAGTTCTTC

D gene: -
clone size: -
J gene: TRBJ2-3
V gene: TRBV12-3/TRBV12-4
CDR3 protein: CASSLASANTQYF
CDR3 DNA: TGTGCCAGCAGTTTAGCGAGCGCGAATACGCAGTATTTT

D gene: -
clone size: -
J gene: TRBJ2-3
V gene: TRBV11-3
CDR3 protein: CASSGSSLISTDTQYF
CDR3 DNA: TGTGCCAGCAGTGGCTCTAGCTTAATAAGCACAGATACGCAGTATTTT

D gene: TRBD1
clone size: -
J gene: TRBJ1-1
V gene: TRBV11-3
CDR3 protein: CASTRDLGGGALGEAFF
CDR3 DNA: TGTGCCAGCACCCGAGACCTTGGAGGGGGCGCTTTGGGGGAAGCTTTCTTT

D gene: TRBD1
clone size: -
J gene: TRBJ1-1
V gene: TRBV19
CDR3 protein: CASSMTGGGIPPEAFF
CDR3 DNA: TGTGCCAGTAGTATGACAGGGGGCGGGATTCCGCCTGAAGCTTTCTTT

D gene: -
clone size: -
J gene: TRBJ1-1
V gene: TRBV11-3
CDR3 protein: CASSSRDVVPTEAFF
CDR3 DNA: TGTGCCAGCAGCTCCCGGGACGTCGTACCCACTGAAGCTTTCTTT

D gene: TRBD1
clone size: -
J gene: TRBJ1-5
V gene: TRBV2
CDR3 protein: CASRRQGGFNQPQHF
CDR3 DNA: TGTGCCAGCAGAAGACAGGGGGGTTTCAATCAGCCCCAGCATTTT